These 16 T cell receptor beta chains came from one sample sequenced in a study of shared clonotypes between healthy human individuals. Assay used: immunoSEQ multiplex PCR; TCRdb lists only in-frame clones, some missing. This table has about 820,000 clones, 80% to 95% appearing once. In the naive CD8 group, cells lacked CD45RO and were positively selected for CCR7, so terminally differentiated effector memory CD45RA+ cells were left out. Sample: naive CD8+ T cells sorted from blood. The source of these receptors is a man in his thirties or forties in good health.

The chain employs TRBV27 and TRBJ2-1, with D perhaps given as TRBD1 or TRBD2 (5 bases each). Germline V gene data show CDR1 as MNHEY and CDR2 as SMNVEV (reference sequence). With 6 bases removed from V and 2 bases from J, the gap between germline ends came to 11 bases. The CDR3 is 14 residues long. The CDR3 DNA is TGTGCCAGCAGCCCGGGGACCACCTACAATGAGCAGTTCTTC. Protein sequence: CASSPGTTYNEQFF.

Only one count was recorded for this clone. The chain employs TRBV9 and TRBJ1-2, with no clear D. CDR3 length equals 13 residues. Trimming took off 0 bases at V and 13 bases at J, with 16 bases between the two ends. The V gene's germline CDR1 is SGDLS and CDR2 YYNGEE. The DNA for the CDR3 is TGTGCCAGCAGCGTAGGAACCCCCCCCTTGTTCACCTTC. It specifies CASSVGTPPLFTF.

The chain is built from TRBV6-5 and TRBJ2-1; D is ambiguous. Trimming took 6 bases from V and 5 from J, leaving 11 bases between them. The CDR3 has 13 residues. The germline V gene encodes CDR1 MNHEY and CDR2 SVGAGI. The CDR3 region is CASSHGPNNEQFF. Here the CDR3 DNA reads TGTGCCAGCAGCCACGGACCGAACAATGAGCAGTTCTTC.

This rearrangement joins TRBV5-6 to TRBJ2-7; D gene unclear. V gave up 0 bases and J gave up 6 bases, with 4 bases separating them. Germline assignment: CDR1 SGHDT and CDR2 YYEEEE. CDR3 length equals 11 residues. This chain's CDR3 is CASSLVGEQYF. The CDR3 nucleotides read TGTGCCAGCAGCTTGGTAGGCGAGCAGTACTTC.

The chain carries TRBV28 and TRBJ2-1, with no clear D. This CDR3 comprises 14 residues. The V gene lost 1 base and the J gene lost 5 bases, with 9 bases spanning the gap. CDR1 and CDR2 (germline): MDHEN, SYDVKM. CDR3 region: CASSLSGVHNEQFF. The CDR3 DNA sequence: TGTGCCAGCAGTTTATCTGGAGTCCACAATGAGCAGTTCTTC.

V is TRBV7-8 and J is TRBJ2-1, with a weak D call TRBD1 (6 bases). Germline V CDR1 and CDR2: SGHVS, FQNEAQ. This CDR3 comprises 14 residues. Trimming cost V 4 bases and J 3 bases, with 10 bases left between them. CDR3 loop: CASSYGDIYNEQFF. CDR3 nucleotides: TGTGCCAGCAGCTACGGGGACATCTACAATGAGCAGTTCTTC. The variable domain in full, with the rest retrieved from reference TRBV7-8 and TRBJ2-1, is GAGVSQSPRYKVAKRGQDVALRCDPISGHVSLFWYQQALGQGPEFLTYFQNEAQLDKSGLPSDRFFAERPEGSVSTLKIQRTQQEDSAVYLCASSYGDIYNEQFFGPGTRLTVL.

On this clone itself: The sample carries other DNA sequences with the same CDR3. The CDR3 sequence is CASSPLGGYEQYF. The CDR3 DNA is TGTGCCAGCAGCCCATTGGGAGGGTACGAGCAGTACTTC. The chain links TRBV9 to TRBJ2-7, with 7 bases lining up with TRBD2. Germline CDR1 reads SGDLS; CDR2 reads YYNGEE. The CDR3 contains 13 residues. Losses at the gene ends were 4 bases for V and 4 bases for J; bases not matched to a gene: 5. The full variable domain, in which reference TRBV9 and TRBJ2-7 provide the parts outside the CDR3, is DSGVTQTPKHLITATGQRVTLRCSPRSGDLSVYWYQQSLDQGLQFLIQYYNGEERAKGNILERFSAQQFPDLHSELNLSSLELGDSALYFCASSPLGGYEQYFGPGTRLTVT.

This clone was recorded once. The CDR3 spells CASSLKGAGGPNEQFF. The CDR3 DNA reads TGTGCCAGCAGTTTAAAGGGAGCGGGAGGGCCGAATGAGCAGTTCTTC. V gene TRBV27 combines with J gene TRBJ2-1, with TRBD2 identical over 10 bases. V lost 2 bases to trimming and J lost 7 bases; unmatched junction nucleotides: 8. This CDR3 contains 16 residues. CDR1 is MNHEY and CDR2 is SMNVEV in the germline V gene (reference sequence).

The rearrangement joins TRBV15 to TRBJ2-5; 11 bases match TRBD2. Unmatched junction bases numbered 7, after V lost 1 base and J lost 6 bases. The V gene's germline CDR1 is LNHNV and CDR2 YYDKDF (reference sequence). This CDR3 region has 16 residues. This CDR3 reads CATSRATSGIFKTQYF. DNA of the CDR3: TGTGCCACCAGCAGAGCGACTAGCGGGATATTTAAGACCCAGTACTTC.

The CDR3 DNA reads as TGTGCCAGCAGACGAGGACAGGGAGGGGAGACCCAGTACTTC. It encodes CASRRGQGGETQYF. V and J are TRBV27 and TRBJ2-5; maybe TRBD1 (8 bases). The CDR3 is 14 amino acids. V lost 6 bases and J lost 5, with 16 bases in between. Germline V lookup: CDR1 MNHEY, CDR2 SMNVEV (reference sequence).

V and J are TRBV7-9 and TRBJ2-7; TRBD2 matches 8 bases. The length of the CDR3 is 15 residues. The germline gives CDR1 SEHNR, CDR2 FQNEAQ (reference sequence). The V gene end was trimmed by 6 bases and the J gene end by 3 bases; junction bases not matched to a gene: 10. The CDR3 DNA follows: TGTGCCAGCAGTCCCCGGGGGGGTATGGGCTACGAGCAGTACTTC. Translating it yields CASSPRGGMGYEQYF.

The genes are TRBV7-2 and TRBJ2-1; TRBD1 agrees at 7 bases. Losses at the gene ends were 5 bases for V and 3 bases for J; bases not matched to a gene: 10. This CDR3 has 16 amino acids. In germline, CDR1 is SGHTA, CDR2 FQGNSA. In nucleotides, the CDR3 is TGTGCCAGCAGCCAAACCGTACAGGGGTTCTACAATGAGCAGTTCTTC. Its protein is CASSQTVQGFYNEQFF.

The chain carries TRBV6-5 and TRBJ2-7, with 7 bases identical to TRBD2. Per germline, CDR1 MNHEY and CDR2 SVGAGI. This CDR3 contains 16 residues. Trimming at V came to 0 bases and at J to 5 bases, leaving 10 bases not matched to a gene. The CDR3 loop is CASSYSGGGPLDEQYF. Here the CDR3 DNA reads TGTGCCAGCAGTTACTCCGGGGGAGGGCCGCTGGACGAGCAGTACTTC.

This rearrangement joins TRBV5-6 to TRBJ1-5, with no clear D. CDR1 is SGHDT, CDR2 YYEEEE, per germline. CDR3 length equals 14 residues. V was pared by 4 bases and J by 4 bases, with 12 bases between. This CDR3 is CASSVRRDNQPQHF. The CDR3 bases are TGTGCCAGCAGCGTCCGGAGGGATAATCAGCCCCAGCATTTT.

This chain joins TRBV11-2 and TRBJ2-7; D may correspond to TRBD1 or TRBD2 (5 bases each). Trimming cost V 7 bases and J 2 bases, with 18 bases left between them. The germline gives CDR1 SGHAT, CDR2 FQNNGV. There are 15 residues in the CDR3. DNA for the CDR3: TGTGCCAGCACCCTTAGTCCCGGGACCACCTACGAGCAGTACTTC. The encoded protein is CASTLSPGTTYEQYF.

This rearrangement joins TRBV2 to TRBJ1-2; D remains ambiguous. CDR3 size: 13 residues. Germline CDR1 is SNHLY and CDR2 is FYNNEI. V lost 7 bases and J 5 bases, leaving 14 bases between the germline ends. CDR3 DNA sequence: TGTGCCAGCAACAGAGGACGGGCATATGGCTACACCTTC. It is translated as CASNRGRAYGYTF.